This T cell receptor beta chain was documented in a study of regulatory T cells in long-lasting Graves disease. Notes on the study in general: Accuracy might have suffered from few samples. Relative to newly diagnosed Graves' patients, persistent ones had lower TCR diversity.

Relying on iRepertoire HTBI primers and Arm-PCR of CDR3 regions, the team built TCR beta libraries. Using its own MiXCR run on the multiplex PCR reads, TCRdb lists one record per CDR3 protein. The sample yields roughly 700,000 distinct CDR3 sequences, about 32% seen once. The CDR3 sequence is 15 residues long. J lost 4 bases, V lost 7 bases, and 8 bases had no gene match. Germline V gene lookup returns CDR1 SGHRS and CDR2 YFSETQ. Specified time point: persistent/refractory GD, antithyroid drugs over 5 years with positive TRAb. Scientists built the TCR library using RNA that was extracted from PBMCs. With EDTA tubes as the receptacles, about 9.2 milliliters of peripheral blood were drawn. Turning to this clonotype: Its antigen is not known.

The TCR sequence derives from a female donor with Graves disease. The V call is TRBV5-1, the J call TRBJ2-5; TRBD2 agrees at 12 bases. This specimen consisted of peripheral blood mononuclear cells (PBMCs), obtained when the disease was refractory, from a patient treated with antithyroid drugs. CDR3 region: CASDPSGRAGETQYF. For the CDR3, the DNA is TGCGCCAGCGATCCTAGCGGGAGGGCCGGAGAGACCCAGTACTTC.